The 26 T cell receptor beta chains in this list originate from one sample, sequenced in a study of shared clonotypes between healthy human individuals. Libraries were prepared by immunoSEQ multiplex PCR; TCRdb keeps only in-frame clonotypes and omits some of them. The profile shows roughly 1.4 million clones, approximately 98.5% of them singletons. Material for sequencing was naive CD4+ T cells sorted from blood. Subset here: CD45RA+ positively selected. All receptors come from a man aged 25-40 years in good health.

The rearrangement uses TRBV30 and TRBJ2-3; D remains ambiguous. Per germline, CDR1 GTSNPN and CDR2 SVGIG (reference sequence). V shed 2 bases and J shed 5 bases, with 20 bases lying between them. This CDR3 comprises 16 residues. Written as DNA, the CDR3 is TGTGCCTGGAGTTCAGGACGAGGACCGTTACAAGATACGCAGTATTTT. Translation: CAWSSGRGPLQDTQYF.

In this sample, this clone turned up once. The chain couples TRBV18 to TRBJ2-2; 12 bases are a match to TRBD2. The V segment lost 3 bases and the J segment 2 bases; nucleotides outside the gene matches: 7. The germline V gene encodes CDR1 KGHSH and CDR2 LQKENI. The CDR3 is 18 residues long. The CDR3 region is CASSPRLAGGPNTGELFF. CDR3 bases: TGTGCCAGCTCACCTCGGCTAGCGGGAGGGCCAAACACCGGGGAGCTGTTTTTT. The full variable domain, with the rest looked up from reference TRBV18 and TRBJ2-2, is NAGVMQNPRHLVRRRGQEARLRCSPMKGHSHVYWYRQLPEEGLKFMVYLQKENIIDESGMPKERFSAEFPKEGPSILRIQQVVRGDSAAYFCASSPRLAGGPNTGELFFGEGSRLTVL.

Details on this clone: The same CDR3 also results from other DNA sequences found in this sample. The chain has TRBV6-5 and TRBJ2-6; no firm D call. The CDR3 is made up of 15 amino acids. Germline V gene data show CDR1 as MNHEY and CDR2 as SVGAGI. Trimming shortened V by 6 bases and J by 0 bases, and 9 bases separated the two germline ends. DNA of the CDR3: TGTGCCAGCAGCCGGACGGGCTCTGGGGCCAACGTCCTGACTTTC. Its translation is CASSRTGSGANVLTF.

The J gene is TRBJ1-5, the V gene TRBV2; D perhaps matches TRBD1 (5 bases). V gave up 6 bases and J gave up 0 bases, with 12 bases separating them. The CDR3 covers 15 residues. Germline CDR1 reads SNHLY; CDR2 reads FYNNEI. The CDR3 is CASSKGRDSNQPQHF. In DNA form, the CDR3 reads TGTGCCAGCAGCAAGGGGCGGGATAGCAATCAGCCCCAGCATTTT.

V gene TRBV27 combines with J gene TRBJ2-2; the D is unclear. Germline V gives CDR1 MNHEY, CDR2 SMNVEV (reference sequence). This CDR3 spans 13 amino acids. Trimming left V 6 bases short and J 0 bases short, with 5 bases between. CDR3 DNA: TGTGCCAGCAGATTTCCGAACACCGGGGAGCTGTTTTTT. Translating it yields CASRFPNTGELFF.

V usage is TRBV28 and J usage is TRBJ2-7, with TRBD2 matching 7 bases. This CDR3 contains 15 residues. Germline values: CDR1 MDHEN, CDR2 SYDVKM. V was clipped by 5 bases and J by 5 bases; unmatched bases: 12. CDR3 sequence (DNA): TGTGCCAGCAGTCCCGGGACGGGGGGTTGGCACGAGCAGTACTTC. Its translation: CASSPGTGGWHEQYF.

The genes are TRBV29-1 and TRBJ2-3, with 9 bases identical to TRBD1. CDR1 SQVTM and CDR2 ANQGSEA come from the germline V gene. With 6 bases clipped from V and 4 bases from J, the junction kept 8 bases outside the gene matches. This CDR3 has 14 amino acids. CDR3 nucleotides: TGCAGCGTCCGGGACAGGGTCAACCCAGATACGCAGTATTTT. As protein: CSVRDRVNPDTQYF.

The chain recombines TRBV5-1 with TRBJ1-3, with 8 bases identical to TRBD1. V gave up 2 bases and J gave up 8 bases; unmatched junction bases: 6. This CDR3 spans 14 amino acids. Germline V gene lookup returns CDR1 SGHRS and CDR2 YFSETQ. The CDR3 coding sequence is TGCGCCAGCAGCTTCCTCGGGACAGGAGACACCATATATTTT. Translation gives CASSFLGTGDTIYF.

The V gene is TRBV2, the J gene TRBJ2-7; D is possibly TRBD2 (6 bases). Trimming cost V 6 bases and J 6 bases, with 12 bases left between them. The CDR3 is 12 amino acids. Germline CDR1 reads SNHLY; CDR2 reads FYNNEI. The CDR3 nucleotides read TGTGCCAGCAGGGAGGGCCCCCCCGAGCAGTACTTC. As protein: CASREGPPEQYF.

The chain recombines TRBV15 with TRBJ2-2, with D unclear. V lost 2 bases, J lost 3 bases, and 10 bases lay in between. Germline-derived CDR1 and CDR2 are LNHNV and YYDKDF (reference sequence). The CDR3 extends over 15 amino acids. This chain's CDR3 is CATSRPQEYTGELFF. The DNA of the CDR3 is TGTGCCACCAGCAGACCTCAGGAGTACACCGGGGAGCTGTTTTTT.

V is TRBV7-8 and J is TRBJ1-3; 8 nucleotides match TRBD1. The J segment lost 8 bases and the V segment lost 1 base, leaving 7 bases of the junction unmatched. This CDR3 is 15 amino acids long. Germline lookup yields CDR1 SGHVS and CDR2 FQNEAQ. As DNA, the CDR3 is TGTGCCAGCAGCTTAGAGCGCGACAGGGGATACACCATATATTTT. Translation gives CASSLERDRGYTIYF.

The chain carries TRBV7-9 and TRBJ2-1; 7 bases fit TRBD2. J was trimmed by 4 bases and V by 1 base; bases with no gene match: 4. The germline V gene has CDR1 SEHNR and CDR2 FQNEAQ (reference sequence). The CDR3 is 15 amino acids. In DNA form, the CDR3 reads TGTGCCAGCAGCTTAGGGCTAGCGGAGTACAATGAGCAGTTCTTC. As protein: CASSLGLAEYNEQFF.

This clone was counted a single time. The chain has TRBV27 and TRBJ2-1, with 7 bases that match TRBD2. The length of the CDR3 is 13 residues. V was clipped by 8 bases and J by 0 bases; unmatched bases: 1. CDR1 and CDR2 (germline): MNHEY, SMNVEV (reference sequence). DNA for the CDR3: TGTGCCAGCCGGGACTACTCCTACAATGAGCAGTTCTTC. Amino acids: CASRDYSYNEQFF.

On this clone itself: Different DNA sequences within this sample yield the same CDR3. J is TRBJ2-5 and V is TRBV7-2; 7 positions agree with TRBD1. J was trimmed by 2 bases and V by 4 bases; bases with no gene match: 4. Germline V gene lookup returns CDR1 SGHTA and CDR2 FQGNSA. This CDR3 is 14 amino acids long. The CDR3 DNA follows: TGTGCCAGCAGCTCGACAGGGTTGCAAGAGACCCAGTACTTC. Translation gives CASSSTGLQETQYF.

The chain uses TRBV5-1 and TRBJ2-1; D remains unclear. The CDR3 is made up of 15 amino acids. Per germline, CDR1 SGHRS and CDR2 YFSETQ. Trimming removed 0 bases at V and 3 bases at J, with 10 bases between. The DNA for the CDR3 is TGCGCCAGCAGCTTGGTCACTGAACTCTACAATGAGCAGTTCTTC. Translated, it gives CASSLVTELYNEQFF.

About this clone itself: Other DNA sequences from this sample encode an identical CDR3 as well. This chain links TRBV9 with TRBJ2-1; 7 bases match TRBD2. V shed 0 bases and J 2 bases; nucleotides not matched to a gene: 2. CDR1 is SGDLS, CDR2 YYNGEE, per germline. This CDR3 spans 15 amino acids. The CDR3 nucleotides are TGTGCCAGCAGCGTAGTAAGCGGGACCTACAATGAGCAGTTCTTC. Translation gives CASSVVSGTYNEQFF.

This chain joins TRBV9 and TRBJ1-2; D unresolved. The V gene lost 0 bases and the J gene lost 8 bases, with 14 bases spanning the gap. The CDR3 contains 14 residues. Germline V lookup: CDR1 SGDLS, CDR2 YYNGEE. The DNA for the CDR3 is TGTGCCAGCAGCGTAGACCCCTTAGGAACCGGCTACACCTTC. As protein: CASSVDPLGTGYTF.

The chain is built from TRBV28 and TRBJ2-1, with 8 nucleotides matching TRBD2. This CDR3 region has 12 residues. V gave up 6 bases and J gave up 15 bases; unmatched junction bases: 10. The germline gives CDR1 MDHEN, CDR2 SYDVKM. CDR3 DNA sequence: TGTGCCAGCAGCCTCCGGCGCGGGGGGTCGTTCTTC. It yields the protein CASSLRRGGSFF.

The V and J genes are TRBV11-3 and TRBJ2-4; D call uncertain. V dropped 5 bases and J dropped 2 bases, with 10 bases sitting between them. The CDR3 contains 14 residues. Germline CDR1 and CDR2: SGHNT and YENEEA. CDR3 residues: CASSPGRTKNIQYF. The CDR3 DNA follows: TGTGCCAGCAGCCCCGGAAGAACCAAAAACATTCAGTACTTC.

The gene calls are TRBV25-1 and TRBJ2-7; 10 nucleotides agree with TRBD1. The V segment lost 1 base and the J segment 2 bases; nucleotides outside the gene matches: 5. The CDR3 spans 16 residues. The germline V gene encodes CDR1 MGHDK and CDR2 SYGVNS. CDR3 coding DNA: TGTGCCAGCAGTGAATCAGGAGGGACAGGGGCCTACGAGCAGTACTTC. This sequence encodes CASSESGGTGAYEQYF.

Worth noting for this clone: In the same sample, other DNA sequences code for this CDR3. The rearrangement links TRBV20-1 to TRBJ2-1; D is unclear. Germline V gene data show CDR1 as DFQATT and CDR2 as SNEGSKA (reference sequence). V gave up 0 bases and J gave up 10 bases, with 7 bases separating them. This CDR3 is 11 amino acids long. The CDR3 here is CSARDRPEQFF. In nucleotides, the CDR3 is TGCAGTGCTAGAGACCGACCAGAGCAGTTCTTC.

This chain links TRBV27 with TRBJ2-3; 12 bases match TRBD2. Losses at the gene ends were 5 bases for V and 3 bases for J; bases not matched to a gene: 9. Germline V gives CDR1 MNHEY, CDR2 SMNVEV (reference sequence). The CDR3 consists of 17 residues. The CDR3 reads CASSLVPSGRGTDTQYF. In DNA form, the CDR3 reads TGTGCCAGCAGTCTCGTCCCTAGCGGGAGGGGGACAGATACGCAGTATTTT.

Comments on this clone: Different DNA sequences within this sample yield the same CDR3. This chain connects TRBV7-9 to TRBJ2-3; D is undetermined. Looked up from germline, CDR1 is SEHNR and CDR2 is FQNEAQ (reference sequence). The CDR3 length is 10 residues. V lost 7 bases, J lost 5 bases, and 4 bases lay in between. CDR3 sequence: CASNGDTQYF. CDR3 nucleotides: TGTGCCAGCAATGGAGATACGCAGTATTTT.

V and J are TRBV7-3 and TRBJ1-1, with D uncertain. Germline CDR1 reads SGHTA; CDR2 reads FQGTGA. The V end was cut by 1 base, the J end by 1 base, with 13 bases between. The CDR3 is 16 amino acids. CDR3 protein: CASSLRGGGTNTEAFF. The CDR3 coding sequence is TGTGCCAGCAGCTTAAGGGGTGGCGGTACGAACACTGAAGCTTTCTTT.

The CDR3 here is CASSLSWVGQGYEQYF. The CDR3 DNA reads as TGTGCCAGCAGCTTAAGTTGGGTAGGACAGGGCTACGAGCAGTACTTC. J is TRBJ2-7 and V is TRBV7-9; 8 bases align to TRBD1. CDR1 is SEHNR and CDR2 is FQNEAQ in the germline V gene (reference sequence). CDR3 length: 16 residues. J was trimmed by 3 bases and V by 2 bases; bases with no gene match: 9.

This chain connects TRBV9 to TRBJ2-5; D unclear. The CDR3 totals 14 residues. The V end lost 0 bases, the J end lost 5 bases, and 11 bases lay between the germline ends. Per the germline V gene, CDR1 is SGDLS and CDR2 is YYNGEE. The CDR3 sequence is CASSVASKAETQYF. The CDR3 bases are TGTGCCAGCAGCGTAGCTTCGAAGGCCGAGACCCAGTACTTC.